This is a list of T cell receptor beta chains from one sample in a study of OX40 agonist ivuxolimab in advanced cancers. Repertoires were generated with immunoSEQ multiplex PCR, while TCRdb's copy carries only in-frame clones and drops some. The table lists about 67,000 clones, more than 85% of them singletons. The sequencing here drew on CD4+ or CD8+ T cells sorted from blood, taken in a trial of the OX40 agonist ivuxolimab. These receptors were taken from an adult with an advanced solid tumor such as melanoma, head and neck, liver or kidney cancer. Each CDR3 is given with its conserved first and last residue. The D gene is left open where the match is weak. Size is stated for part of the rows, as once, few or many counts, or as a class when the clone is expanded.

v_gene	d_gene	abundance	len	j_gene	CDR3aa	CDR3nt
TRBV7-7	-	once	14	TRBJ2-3	CASSPRTNADTQYF	TGTGCCAGCAGCCCCCGGACTAACGCAGATACGCAGTATTTT
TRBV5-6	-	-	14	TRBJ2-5	CASSSRDHGETQYF	TGTGCCAGCAGCTCCCGGGACCACGGGGAGACCCAGTACTTC
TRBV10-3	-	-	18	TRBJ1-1	CAIRPGPQFPLVDTEAFF	TGTGCCATCAGGCCGGGACCCCAATTTCCCCTAGTGGACACTGAAGCTTTCTTT
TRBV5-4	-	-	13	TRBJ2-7	CASTSGGSYEQYF	TGTGCCAGCACTTCTGGTGGGAGCTACGAGCAGTACTTC
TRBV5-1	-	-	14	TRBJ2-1	CASSWVTPLNEQFF	TGCGCCAGCAGCTGGGTCACTCCCCTTAATGAGCAGTTCTTC
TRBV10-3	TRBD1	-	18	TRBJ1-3	CAISESPGQGITGNTIYF	TGTGCCATCAGTGAGTCTCCGGGACAGGGAATTACTGGAAACACCATATATTTT
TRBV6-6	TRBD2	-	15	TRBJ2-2	CASRPGGGAAGELFF	TGTGCCAGCAGACCCGGGGGGGGCGCCGCCGGGGAGCTGTTTTTT
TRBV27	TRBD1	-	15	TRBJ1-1	CASSPWTGRNTEAFF	TGTGCCAGCAGTCCTTGGACAGGGAGGAACACTGAAGCTTTCTTT
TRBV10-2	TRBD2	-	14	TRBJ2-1	CASRLAGRYNEQFF	TGCGCCAGCCGGCTAGCGGGACGTTACAATGAGCAGTTCTTC
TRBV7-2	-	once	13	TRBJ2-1	CASSFNRDTEQFF	TGTGCCAGCAGCTTTAACAGGGACACTGAGCAGTTCTTC
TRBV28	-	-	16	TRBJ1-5	CASSLWAQGGNQPQHF	TGTGCCAGCAGTTTATGGGCACAGGGTGGCAATCAGCCCCAGCATTTT
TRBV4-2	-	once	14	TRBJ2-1	CASSQVGSLYEQFF	TGTGCCAGCAGCCAAGTGGGCTCCCTTTATGAGCAGTTCTTC
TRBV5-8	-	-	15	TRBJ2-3	CASSLPGIRTDTQYF	TGTGCCAGCAGCTTGCCGGGGATCCGCACAGATACGCAGTATTTT
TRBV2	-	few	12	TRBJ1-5	CASRVGNQPQHF	TGTGCCAGCAGGGTCGGCAATCAGCCCCAGCATTTT
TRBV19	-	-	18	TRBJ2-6	CASSIGARSYSGANVLTF	TGTGCCAGTAGTATAGGCGCCAGGTCCTACTCTGGGGCCAACGTCCTGACTTTC
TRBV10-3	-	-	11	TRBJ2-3	CAISDRIQEYF	TGTGCCATCAGTGACCGGATACAGGAGTATTTT
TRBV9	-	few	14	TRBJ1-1	CASSATGLGSLAFF	TGTGCCAGCAGCGCAACAGGTCTTGGATCGTTAGCTTTCTTT
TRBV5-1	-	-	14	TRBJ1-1	CASSLGRGDTEAFF	TGCGCCAGCAGCTTAGGGCGGGGGGACACTGAAGCTTTCTTT
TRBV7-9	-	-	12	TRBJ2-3	CASSYSTDTQYF	TGTGCCAGCAGCTACAGCACAGATACGCAGTATTTT
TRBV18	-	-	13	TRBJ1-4	CASSPLGVEKLFF	TGTGCCAGCTCACCACTAGGGGTGGAAAAACTGTTTTTT
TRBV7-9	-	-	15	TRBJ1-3	CASSLTLSSGNTIYF	TGTGCCAGCAGCTTGACCCTGAGCTCTGGAAACACCATATATTTT
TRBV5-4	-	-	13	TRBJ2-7	CASSSGSGYEQYF	TGTGCCAGCAGTTCTGGAAGTGGATACGAGCAGTACTTC
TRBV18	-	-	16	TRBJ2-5	CASSPPRTMVPRKENF	TGTGCCAGCTCACCACCTAGGACTATGGTACCCCGCAAAGAGAACTTC
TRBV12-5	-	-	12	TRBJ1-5	CASGLANQPQHF	TGTGCTAGTGGTTTGGCAAATCAGCCCCAGCATTTT
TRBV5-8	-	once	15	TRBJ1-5	CASSFVRGSEQPQHF	TGTGCCAGCAGCTTCGTCAGGGGATCGGAACAGCCCCAGCATTTT
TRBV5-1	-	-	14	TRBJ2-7	CASSLTVPSYEQYF	TGCGCCAGCAGCCTCACAGTTCCCTCCTACGAGCAGTACTTC
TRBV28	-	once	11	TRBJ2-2	CAAGRGGELFF	TGTGCCGCAGGTCGGGGCGGGGAGCTGTTTTTT
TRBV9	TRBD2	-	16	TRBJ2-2	CASSAQTGLAIGELFF	TGTGCCAGCAGCGCCCAGACGGGACTAGCGATCGGGGAGCTGTTTTTT
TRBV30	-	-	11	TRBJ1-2	CAWSKRVGYTF	TGTGCCTGGAGTAAAAGGGTTGGCTACACCTTC
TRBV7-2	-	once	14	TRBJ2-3	CASSSGGPTDTQYF	TGTGCCAGCAGCTCCGGGGGCCCCACAGATACGCAGTATTTT
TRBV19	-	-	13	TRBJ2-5	CASRGRGKETQYF	TGTGCCAGTAGGGGCAGGGGAAAGGAGACCCAGTACTTC
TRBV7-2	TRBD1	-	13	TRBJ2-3	CASSLQGADTQYF	TGTGCCAGCAGCTTACAGGGGGCAGATACGCAGTATTTT
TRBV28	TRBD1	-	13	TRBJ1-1	CASRVPGGTEAFF	TGTGCCAGCAGAGTTCCAGGGGGCACTGAAGCTTTCTTT
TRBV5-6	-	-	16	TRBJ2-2	CASSLTGSRIIGELFF	TGTGCCAGCAGCTTGACAGGGTCCAGGATTATTGGGGAGCTGTTTTTT
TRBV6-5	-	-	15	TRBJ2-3	CASKFRGARTDTQYF	TGTGCCAGCAAGTTTCGAGGAGCGAGAACAGATACGCAGTATTTT